The rows below give T cell receptor beta chains drawn from one sample of a study of siplizumab effects on memory and regulatory T cells. TCRdb's table, derived via immunoSEQ multiplex PCR, lists solely in-frame clones and lacks some. The repertoire holds some 62,000 clones, with 65% to 80% as singletons. The specimen was memory CD4+ T cells sorted from blood. The receptors come from a human donor in good health. CDR3s include the opening cysteine and the closing phenylalanine or tryptophan. Fields, in order: V gene, clone size, D gene, J gene, CDR3 protein, CDR3 DNA. D genes are given only for firm matches. Only some rows state a clone size, as once, few, many or a class for expanded clones.

V: TRBV5-4
size: -
D: TRBD1
J: TRBJ2-3
CDR3: CASSSDRADTQYF
DNA: TGTGCCAGCAGCTCGGACAGGGCAGATACGCAGTATTTT

V: TRBV5-4
size: -
D: TRBD1
J: TRBJ1-2
CDR3: CASSEGTGGPNYGYTF
DNA: TGTGCCAGCAGCGAAGGGACAGGGGGCCCTAACTATGGCTACACCTTC

V: TRBV7-6
size: -
D: TRBD2
J: TRBJ2-1
CDR3: CASSSLAGGSYNEQFF
DNA: TGTGCCAGCAGCTCTCTAGCGGGGGGCTCCTACAATGAGCAGTTCTTC

V: TRBV7-2
size: -
D: -
J: TRBJ1-6
CDR3: CASSPQHSPLHF
DNA: TGTGCCAGCAGTCCTCAGCATTCACCCCTCCACTTT

V: TRBV12-5
size: -
D: -
J: TRBJ1-1
CDR3: CASGSAWGAGEAFF
DNA: TGTGCTAGTGGTTCAGCGTGGGGAGCGGGTGAAGCTTTCTTT

V: TRBV5-1
size: few
D: -
J: TRBJ1-1
CDR3: CASSLSLGDGEAFF
DNA: TGCGCCAGCAGCTTGTCTCTGGGGGATGGTGAAGCTTTCTTT

V: TRBV30
size: few
D: TRBD1
J: TRBJ1-4
CDR3: CAWTGTGRGEKLFF
DNA: TGTGCCTGGACCGGGACAGGTCGGGGCGAAAAACTGTTTTTT

V: TRBV5-1
size: -
D: -
J: TRBJ2-7
CDR3: CASSLTALSPDEQYF
DNA: TGCGCCAGCAGCTTGACAGCTTTATCCCCCGACGAGCAGTACTTC

V: TRBV6-5
size: few
D: -
J: TRBJ1-6
CDR3: CASRGGGGSPLHF
DNA: TGTGCCAGCAGAGGGGGGGGCGGTTCACCCCTCCACTTT

V: TRBV4-2
size: -
D: TRBD1
J: TRBJ1-1
CDR3: CASSQEGGGVGRTEAFF
DNA: TGTGCCAGCAGCCAAGAAGGGGGCGGGGTAGGTAGGACTGAAGCTTTCTTT

V: TRBV6-4
size: -
D: -
J: TRBJ1-1
CDR3: CASSEGSLGKDTEAFF
DNA: TGTGCCAGCAGTGAAGGATCCCTAGGGAAAGACACTGAAGCTTTCTTT

V: TRBV4-1
size: -
D: TRBD2
J: TRBJ2-7
CDR3: CASSQLAGQTYEQYF
DNA: TGCGCCAGCAGCCAATTAGCGGGGCAAACCTACGAGCAGTACTTC

V: TRBV7-8
size: -
D: -
J: TRBJ1-5
CDR3: CASSPFGQPQHF
DNA: TGTGCCAGCAGCCCCTTCGGGCAGCCCCAGCATTTT

V: TRBV7-3
size: once
D: -
J: TRBJ2-6
CDR3: CASSLTLGYSGANVLTF
DNA: TGTGCCAGCAGCTTAACGTTGGGGTACTCTGGGGCCAACGTCCTGACTTTC

V: TRBV7-3
size: once
D: TRBD1
J: TRBJ2-2
CDR3: CASSQGQVQNTGELFF
DNA: TGTGCCAGCAGCCAGGGACAGGTCCAGAACACCGGGGAGCTGTTTTTT

V: TRBV6-6
size: few
D: -
J: TRBJ1-3
CDR3: CASSYSGPGGTIYF
DNA: TGTGCCAGCAGTTACTCCGGCCCCGGAGGCACCATATATTTT

V: TRBV9
size: few
D: -
J: TRBJ1-1
CDR3: CASSVEGPNTEAFF
DNA: TGTGCCAGCAGCGTAGAGGGGCCGAACACTGAAGCTTTCTTT

V: TRBV18
size: -
D: -
J: TRBJ2-1
CDR3: CASSPLQGSYNEQFF
DNA: TGTGCCAGCTCACCGTTGCAGGGGTCCTACAATGAGCAGTTCTTC

V: TRBV6-5
size: -
D: -
J: TRBJ1-3
CDR3: CATEQGNTIYF
DNA: TGTGCCACCGAACAGGGAAACACCATATATTTT

V: TRBV19
size: -
D: TRBD2
J: TRBJ2-7
CDR3: CASSPSGGTYEQYF
DNA: TGTGCCAGTAGCCCGAGCGGGGGGACCTACGAGCAGTACTTC

V: TRBV6-1
size: -
D: -
J: TRBJ1-1
CDR3: CASSEALGAPF
DNA: TGTGCCAGCAGTGAAGCGTTGGGGGCCCCATTT

V: TRBV2
size: few
D: -
J: TRBJ1-1
CDR3: CASSRQDIVNTEAFF
DNA: TGTGCCAGCAGTCGACAGGACATAGTGAACACTGAAGCTTTCTTT

V: TRBV6-5
size: few
D: -
J: TRBJ2-5
CDR3: CASSLGETQYF
DNA: TGTGCCAGCAGTTTAGGCGAGACCCAGTACTTC

V: TRBV7-7
size: few
D: TRBD1
J: TRBJ1-1
CDR3: CASSEWTGVERKPNTEAFF
DNA: TGTGCCAGCAGCGAGTGGACAGGGGTAGAAAGGAAGCCGAACACTGAAGCTTTCTTT

V: TRBV6-1
size: -
D: TRBD1
J: TRBJ1-2
CDR3: CASGQAPYGYTF
DNA: TGTGCCAGCGGACAGGCCCCCTATGGCTACACCTTC

V: TRBV6-5
size: once
D: -
J: TRBJ2-7
CDR3: CASSPGDASYEQYF
DNA: TGTGCCAGCAGCCCCGGGGACGCGTCCTACGAGCAGTACTTC

V: TRBV9
size: -
D: TRBD2
J: TRBJ2-2
CDR3: CASSGLAGGPGELFF
DNA: TGTGCCAGCAGCGGACTAGCGGGGGGGCCCGGGGAGCTGTTTTTT

V: TRBV5-1
size: -
D: -
J: TRBJ2-2
CDR3: CASSLRESGELFF
DNA: TGCGCCAGCAGCTTGAGGGAATCCGGGGAGCTGTTTTTT

V: TRBV10-3
size: -
D: TRBD1
J: TRBJ1-6
CDR3: CAISGDSTVLGSPLHF
DNA: TGTGCCATCAGTGGGGACAGTACAGTCCTAGGCTCACCCCTCCACTTT

V: TRBV14
size: -
D: TRBD2
J: TRBJ2-1
CDR3: CASSQSPVLAVPNEQFF
DNA: TGTGCCAGCAGCCAAAGTCCAGTCCTAGCGGTACCCAATGAGCAGTTCTTC

V: TRBV2
size: -
D: -
J: TRBJ2-7
CDR3: CASSEGEQYF
DNA: TGTGCCAGCAGTGAGGGGGAGCAGTACTTC

V: TRBV19
size: few
D: TRBD2
J: TRBJ2-5
CDR3: CASSSLAGGLQETQYF
DNA: TGTGCCAGTAGTTCCCTAGCGGGGGGCCTTCAAGAGACCCAGTACTTC

V: TRBV7-3
size: once
D: -
J: TRBJ2-1
CDR3: CASSLMGFGEQFF
DNA: TGTGCCAGCAGCCTCATGGGGTTTGGTGAGCAGTTCTTC

V: TRBV15
size: once
D: TRBD2
J: TRBJ2-7
CDR3: CATSSRLLLAGAFSYEQYF
DNA: TGTGCCACCAGCAGCCGACTACTACTAGCGGGGGCCTTCTCCTACGAGCAGTACTTC

V: TRBV25-1
size: -
D: -
J: TRBJ2-7
CDR3: CASSVKQGSEQYF
DNA: TGTGCCAGCAGTGTAAAACAGGGCAGCGAGCAGTACTTC

V: TRBV18
size: -
D: -
J: TRBJ2-3
CDR3: CASCLGGGTDTQYF
DNA: TGTGCCAGCTGTCTCGGCGGGGGCACAGATACGCAGTATTTT

V: TRBV2
size: few
D: -
J: TRBJ1-6
CDR3: CASEGGTNNSPLHF
DNA: TGTGCCAGCGAAGGGGGGACAAATAATTCACCCCTCCACTTT

V: TRBV30
size: -
D: TRBD1
J: TRBJ2-5
CDR3: CAWSPGQGLQETQYF
DNA: TGTGCCTGGAGTCCGGGACAGGGCTTACAAGAGACCCAGTACTTC

V: TRBV28
size: -
D: -
J: TRBJ2-7
CDR3: CASYGSYRALSEQYF
DNA: TGTGCCTCCTACGGGTCGTACAGGGCCTTGTCCGAGCAGTACTTC

V: TRBV11-1
size: -
D: -
J: TRBJ1-1
CDR3: CASSRILGAEAFF
DNA: TGTGCCAGCAGTCGCATCTTGGGGGCTGAAGCTTTCTTT

V: TRBV7-2
size: -
D: -
J: TRBJ2-2
CDR3: CASIDLFGELFF
DNA: TGTGCCAGCATCGACCTATTCGGGGAGCTGTTTTTT

V: TRBV2
size: -
D: -
J: TRBJ2-2
CDR3: CASSEVQANTGELFF
DNA: TGTGCCAGCAGTGAAGTTCAAGCAAACACCGGGGAGCTGTTTTTT